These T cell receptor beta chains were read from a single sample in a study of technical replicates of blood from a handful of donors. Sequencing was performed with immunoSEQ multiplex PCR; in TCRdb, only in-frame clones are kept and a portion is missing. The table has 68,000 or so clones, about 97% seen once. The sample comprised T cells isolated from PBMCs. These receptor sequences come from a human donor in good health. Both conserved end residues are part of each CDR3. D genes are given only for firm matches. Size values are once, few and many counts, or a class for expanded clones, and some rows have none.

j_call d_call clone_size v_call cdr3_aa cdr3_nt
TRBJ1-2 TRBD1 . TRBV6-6 CASSSGTGGYYGYTF TGTGCCAGCAGTTCCGGGACAGGGGGCTACTATGGCTACACCTTC
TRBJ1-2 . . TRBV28 CASSLQTRGYTF TGTGCCAGCAGTCTACAGACACGTGGCTACACCTTC
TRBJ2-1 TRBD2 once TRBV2 CASSAGGGPYEQFF TGTGCCAGCAGTGCTGGGGGAGGGCCCTATGAGCAGTTCTTC
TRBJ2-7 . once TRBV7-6 CASSLGGVPYEQYF TGTGCCAGCAGCTTAGGAGGCGTACCCTACGAGCAGTACTTC
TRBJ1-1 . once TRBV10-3 CAISESPGVNTEAFF TGTGCCATCAGTGAGTCGCCAGGGGTTAACACTGAAGCTTTCTTT
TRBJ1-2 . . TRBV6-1 CASSPLDYGYTF TGTGCCAGCAGCCCGCTAGACTATGGCTACACCTTC
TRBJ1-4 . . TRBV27 CASSPHPGVTNEKLFF TGTGCCAGCAGTCCTCATCCGGGGGTCACTAATGAAAAACTGTTTTTT
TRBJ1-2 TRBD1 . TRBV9 CASRDYSGTGGDYGYTF TGTGCCAGCAGGGATTACTCCGGGACAGGGGGAGACTATGGCTACACCTTC
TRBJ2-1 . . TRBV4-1 CASSQEGMRGLGNEQFF TGCGCCAGCAGCCAAGAGGGTATGCGGGGCCTAGGGAATGAGCAGTTCTTC
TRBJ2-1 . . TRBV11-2 CASSLTPSAYNEQFF TGTGCCAGCAGCTTAACACCTAGCGCTTACAATGAGCAGTTCTTC
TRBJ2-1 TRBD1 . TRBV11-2 CASSFGQGIENEQFF TGTGCCAGCAGTTTCGGACAGGGAATAGAAAATGAGCAGTTCTTC
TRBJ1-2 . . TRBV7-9 CASSLATGYLYGYTF TGTGCCAGCAGCTTAGCGACAGGCTATCTCTATGGCTACACCTTC
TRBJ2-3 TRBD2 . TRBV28 CASSFLTSGRDTQYF TGTGCCAGCAGTTTTTTGACTAGCGGGAGAGATACGCAGTATTTT
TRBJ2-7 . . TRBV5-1 CASSLEGGFSYEQYF TGCGCCAGCAGCTTGGAAGGCGGCTTCTCCTACGAGCAGTACTTC
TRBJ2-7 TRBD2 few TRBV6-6 CASSYFGTSYEQYF TGTGCCAGCAGTTACTTCGGGACTAGTTACGAGCAGTACTTC
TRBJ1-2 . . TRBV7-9 CASSPGQGNYGYTF TGTGCCAGCTCCCCGGGACAAGGGAACTATGGCTACACCTTC
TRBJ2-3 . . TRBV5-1 CASSLGTTDTQYF TGCGCCAGCAGCTTGGGTACTACAGATACGCAGTATTTT
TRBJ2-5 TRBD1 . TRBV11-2 CASSRDREETQYF TGTGCCAGCAGCAGGGACAGGGAAGAGACCCAGTACTTC
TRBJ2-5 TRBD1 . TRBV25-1 CASSEIGTENQYF TGTGCCAGCAGTGAAATAGGGACAGAAAACCAGTACTTC
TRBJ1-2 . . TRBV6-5 CASSYSPSNYGYTF TGTGCCAGCAGTTACTCCCCCTCTAACTATGGCTACACCTTC
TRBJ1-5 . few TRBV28 CASSLWDRPQHF TGTGCCAGCAGTTTATGGGACAGGCCCCAGCATTTT
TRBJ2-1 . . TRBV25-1 CASSELSLYNEQFF TGTGCCAGCAGTGAACTTAGCCTGTACAATGAGCAGTTCTTC
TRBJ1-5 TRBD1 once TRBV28 CASSLDRVFWQPQHF TGTGCCAGCAGTCTAGACAGGGTGTTCTGGCAGCCCCAGCATTTT
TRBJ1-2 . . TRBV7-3 CASSSTNRWGYYGYTF TGTGCCAGCAGCTCTACAAATCGTTGGGGCTACTATGGCTACACCTTC
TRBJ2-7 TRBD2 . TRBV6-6 CASSYPSGSTYEQYF TGTGCCAGCAGTTACCCTAGCGGGAGCACCTACGAGCAGTACTTC
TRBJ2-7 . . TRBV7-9 CASSPGSYEQYF TGTGCCAGCAGTCCCGGCTCCTACGAGCAGTACTTC
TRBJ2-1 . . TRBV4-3 CASSQGSELYNEQFF TGCGCCAGCAGCCAAGGTAGCGAGTTATACAATGAGCAGTTCTTC
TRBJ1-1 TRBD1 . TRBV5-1 CASSWGQGNTEAFF TGCGCCAGCAGCTGGGGACAGGGGAACACTGAAGCTTTCTTT
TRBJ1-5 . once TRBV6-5 CASSAGEGPQHF TGTGCCAGCAGTGCAGGGGAAGGGCCCCAGCATTTT
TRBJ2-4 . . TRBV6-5 CASTGSLGENIQYF TGTGCCAGCACCGGTAGCCTAGGGGAAAACATTCAGTACTTC
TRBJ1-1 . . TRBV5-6 CASSYINTEAFF TGTGCCAGCAGCTATATAAACACTGAAGCTTTCTTT